A single sample gave rise to the 9 T cell receptor beta chains below, sequenced in a study of control samples from healthy donors and cancer patients. Libraries were prepared by immunoSEQ multiplex PCR; TCRdb keeps only in-frame clonotypes and omits some of them. The sample lists tens of thousands of clones; around 90% were seen once. Material: PBMCs. The receptors here all came from a woman aged 45 to 65 with colorectal cancer.

This chain connects TRBV4-3 to TRBJ1-2; TRBD1 is a possible D gene (5 bases). There are 14 residues in the CDR3. V was cut by 0 bases and J by 8 bases, with 13 bases left in between. Germline V gene data show CDR1 as LGHNA and CDR2 as YSLEER. CDR3: CASSQEGQGGGYTF. DNA of the CDR3: TGCGCCAGCAGCCAAGAAGGGCAGGGTGGAGGCTACACCTTC.

This clone was seen more than once but under ten times. The chain carries TRBV7-2 and TRBJ2-3; D is undetermined. Deletions cut 1 base from V and 2 bases from J, with 7 bases between. Germline CDR1 and CDR2: SGHTA and FQGNSA. The CDR3 is made up of 14 amino acids. In nucleotides, the CDR3 is TGTGCCAGCAGCTTAGAACAGACCACAGATACGCAGTATTTT. Translation: CASSLEQTTDTQYF.

The V gene is TRBV2, the J gene TRBJ2-3; possibly TRBD1 for D (6 bases). The CDR3 spans 16 residues. Trimming took off 4 bases at V and 0 bases at J, with 14 bases between the two ends. Germline lookup yields CDR1 SNHLY and CDR2 FYNNEI. The CDR3 sequence: CASSAQGQLSTDTQYF. The CDR3 bases are TGTGCCAGCAGTGCCCAGGGGCAGCTCAGCACAGATACGCAGTATTTT.

The chain couples TRBV5-6 to TRBJ1-5; perhaps TRBD1 as D (6 bases). The CDR3 length is 14 residues. Per germline, CDR1 SGHDT and CDR2 YYEEEE. V was pared by 1 base and J by 7 bases, with 12 bases between. The CDR3 region is CASSLSGAGQPQHF. Written as DNA, the CDR3 is TGTGCCAGCAGCTTGTCGGGGGCGGGACAGCCCCAGCATTTT.

The J gene is TRBJ1-5, the V gene TRBV20-1; D is unresolved. This CDR3 spans 14 amino acids. V lost 3 bases and J lost 0, with 9 bases in between. The germline V gene encodes CDR1 DFQATT and CDR2 SNEGSKA (reference sequence). Here the CDR3 reads CSASTGYSNQPQHF. For the CDR3, the DNA is TGCAGTGCTAGTACCGGTTATAGCAATCAGCCCCAGCATTTT.

The J gene is TRBJ1-2, the V gene TRBV18; TRBD1 matches at 9 bases. CDR3 length: 15 residues. V lost 0 bases and J lost 2; bases outside the gene matches: 1. Looked up from germline, CDR1 is KGHSH and CDR2 is LQKENI. The CDR3 DNA sequence: TGTGCCAGCTCACCACCGGGACAGGGAAACTATGGCTACACCTTC. Its protein is CASSPPGQGNYGYTF.

The chain has TRBV14 and TRBJ2-1; 12 bases agree with TRBD2. From germline, CDR1 is SGHDN and CDR2 FVKESK. V was clipped by 0 bases and J by 6 bases; unmatched bases: 9. The CDR3 extends over 18 amino acids. CDR3 DNA: TGTGCCAGCAGCCAAGATTCCCTACTAGCGGGGGGCTCCAATGAGCAGTTCTTC. Translating it yields CASSQDSLLAGGSNEQFF. Full variable domain (missing parts from reference TRBV14 and TRBJ2-1): EAGVTQFPSHSVIEKGQTVTLRCDPISGHDNLYWYRRVMGKEIKFLLHFVKESKQDESGMPNNRFLAERTGGTYSTLKVQPAELEDSGVYFCASSQDSLLAGGSNEQFFGPGTRLTVL.

This chain joins TRBV5-6 and TRBJ2-5, with TRBD2 matching over 12 bases. The CDR3 has 16 amino acids. Trimming cost V 4 bases and J 4 bases; bases outside gene matches: 8. Germline V lookup: CDR1 SGHDT, CDR2 YYEEEE. The CDR3 DNA is TGTGCCAGCAGCCTCCGTCTAGCGGGGGGGCCAGAGACCCAGTACTTC. Translation: CASSLRLAGGPETQYF.

V usage is TRBV5-1 and J usage is TRBJ2-6; TRBD1 might be the D (6 bases). The CDR3 totals 15 residues. Trimming took off 4 bases at V and 5 bases at J, with 13 bases between the two ends. Germline V gives CDR1 SGHRS, CDR2 YFSETQ. CDR3: CASSLQGLRANVLTF. DNA of the CDR3: TGCGCCAGCAGCCTACAGGGTCTTAGGGCCAACGTCCTGACTTTC.